The entry below gives a single T cell receptor (beta chain) sequence along with its context. This clone was observed a handful of times. The specificity of this receptor is unknown. Nothing much larger sits one base from this clone, and base qualities are not available. Using the deep immunoSEQ assay, TCR CDR3 regions were amplified from genomic DNA by multiplex PCR. Extracted genomic DNA from each cell subset was spread evenly across all wells of several immunoSEQ 96-well plates, with each plate serving as a replicate. For sorted subsets, roughly 200 ng of genomic DNA, equivalent to 30,000 or so T cell genomes, went into each replicate PCR. Purified libraries were measured with a Qubit 3.0 fluorometer, size-checked on a Bioanalyzer 2100, and measured again with the KAPA Library Quantification kit. Every immunoSEQ 96-well plate was sequenced on a separate single-read 150-cycle Illumina NextSeq 550 flow cell. The source study handled its data this way. Because the immunoSEQ output held only junctional sequences and lacked quality scores, the filtering could not match the filtering applied to full-length reads. Sequences were annotated with PyIR, a Python wrapper for IgBLAST v1.9, and V/J genes and CDR3 were assigned using IMGT germline references. Reads were filtered out if the reads had weak V/J assignments (E-value above 1e-6), no CDR3, stop codons, out-of-frame junctions, or ambiguous translated residues. V3J clonotypes were defined as sequences sharing an identical inferred V gene, J gene, and CDR3 amino acid sequence. To compute the percentage overlap between repertoires, the number of shared unique clonotypes was divided by the size of the smaller repertoire. Richness of each repertoire was evaluated using RTK rarefaction, the Chao1 estimator, and Recon v2.1 estimates of unobserved clonotypes. Generation probabilities were computed with OLGA for all TCRbeta clonotypes obtained by the gDNA method from a few donors. TCRdb stores this immuneACCESS table with in-frame sequences only. Part of the clones is absent; in the studies checked, under half of the shortfall reflects unresolved V genes, and no reason is known for the rest. V and J calls and clone size are given by that table; D and trimming were obtained from the DNA. This sample lists over 700,000 clones; roughly 72% were detected once. The ten largest make up approximately 1.8% of the sample.

This record comes from a study of shared clonotypes between healthy human individuals (dated by TCRdb to the early 2020s). Notes on the research overall: The cohort included a few men and a couple of women between 18 and 49 years of age. For each donor, CD4 naive and CD4 memory were each given three plates, CD8 naive was given two plates, and CD8 memory was given one plate. Leukapheresis yielded between about 0.85 and 10 billion PBMCs per donor. To estimate repertoire size and how much clonotype sharing occurs between individuals, the study deeply sequenced the blood TCR repertoires of 5 or 6 healthy adults. Different laboratories and diverse techniques were used to prepare libraries and sequence TCR repertoires, to increase sequencing depth and limit assay-specific biases.

The donors were healthy, HIV-negative adults who had no recently reported acute infections or vaccinations. Every donor was a Caucasian adult living in Nashville, Tennessee, USA. CD4+ T cells were enriched through magnetic negative selection, after which naive cells were positively selected on CD45RA and the remaining negative fraction served as the memory subset. Blood was collected by leukapheresis, and PBMCs were isolated by Ficoll-Histopaque density gradient centrifugation and then cryopreserved in liquid nitrogen vapor phase. Purity and quantity of every magnetically sorted T cell population were checked by analytical flow cytometry. Genomic DNA was isolated from each sorted fraction and quantified by UV absorbance on a Nanodrop 2000c. Points the paper makes about the study in general: Naive subsets generally had larger estimated clonotype richness than memory subsets. The small number of donors limited the genetic and exposure-history diversity represented. Sampling was limited to blood, and TCR repertoires in tissue likely differ from TCR repertoires in blood. Pairwise subsampling indicated that sequencing depth was expected to affect the degree of clonotype sharing among donors. Compared with non-shared clonotypes, the clonotypes found in all four sorted-subset donors had higher generation probabilities. Sharing across a few donors was observed for around 5% of naive CD4, over 3% of naive CD8, 2% to 2.5% of memory CD4, and about 0.4% of memory CD8 clonotypes. Incomplete sequencing was indicated by rarefaction of sorted-subset datasets, despite the large sequencing depth.

Unmatched junction bases come to 8, with V trimmed by 5 bases and J by 2 bases. The CDR3 starts with the cysteine, ends with the phenylalanine, and has 16 residues. The DNA shown is the 48-base CDR3, in frame from base 1. Per the germline V gene (reference sequence), LNHDA is the CDR1 and SQIVND is the CDR2. Specimen: memory CD4+ T cells sorted from blood. According to the study, the label for this sample's cell subset or site signals: CD45RA-negative fraction. The rearrangement joined TRBV19 to TRBJ2-1, with 8 middle bases fitting TRBD1. The source is a woman between 25 and 40 years old in good health. The CDR3 corresponds to CASSLGTGLAYNEQFF. The DNA is as follows: TGTGCCAGTAGTCTCGGGACAGGTCTTGCCTACAATGAGCAGTTCTTC.